This TCR beta chain was identified during a study of T-cell reconstitution after alpha-beta-depleted transplantation in children. From germline, CDR1 is MNHNY and CDR2 SVGAGI (reference sequence). The CDR3 covers 13 residues. Trimming pared 6 bases from V and 1 base from J, leaving 6 bases between. Unique molecular identifiers were incorporated during preparation of the TCRbeta library. TCRdb independently ran MiXCR on the PCR reads; one entry per CDR3 protein. The table lists about 400,000 distinct CDR3 sequences, about an eighth of them singletons. This chain uses TRBV6-6 with TRBJ2-2; unclear D gene. The input for sequencing was PBMCs, taken from the stem cell graft. The sequence came from a human donor who donated a stem cell graft to a child with Fanconi anemia. The CDR3 protein is CASRPQNTGELFF. The CDR3 DNA follows: TGTGCCAGCAGGCCTCAGAACACCGGGGAGCTGTTTTTT.